The 18 T cell receptor beta chains given below trace back to one sample, sequenced in a study of beta chain features in type 1 diabetes. Whole-study findings and limits: All four CD4+ subsets from Type 1 diabetes patients carried moderately but significantly shorter TCRB CDR3s.

Isolated RNA was reverse transcribed in full, so expressed TCRB transcripts were sequenced. Data came from immunoSEQ multiplex PCR; TCRdb stores just in-frame clones and leaves some out. Among 640,000 or so clones, 11% to 15% were seen once, and the ten largest hold just under 0.04%. For these receptors, no antigen is known. The sequenced sample was naive CD4+ T cells from blood. The receptors come from a man in his late teens or twenties with type 1 diabetes.

The genes are TRBV10-3 and TRBJ1-5; 7 bases fit TRBD1. This CDR3 comprises 14 residues. V lost 10 bases to trimming and J lost 0 bases; unmatched junction nucleotides: 6. Germline values: CDR1 ENHRY, CDR2 SYGVKD. The CDR3 DNA is TGTGCCACAACGCAGGGGGATAGCAATCAGCCCCAGCATTTT. This encodes CATTQGDSNQPQHF.

The DNA of the CDR3 is TGTGCCTGGAGGGGGTTAGGGGGCATCAATTCACCCCTCCACTTT. Amino acid sequence: CAWRGLGGINSPLHF. The chain employs TRBV30 and TRBJ1-6; 7 positions match TRBD1. The CDR3 has 15 amino acids. J was trimmed by 7 bases and V by 3 bases; bases with no gene match: 9. Germline V gives CDR1 GTSNPN, CDR2 SVGIG (reference sequence).

The gene calls are TRBV5-1 and TRBJ2-7, with 10 bases matching TRBD2. J lost 2 bases, V lost 2 bases, and 4 bases had no gene match. The germline CDR1 and CDR2 sequences are SGHRS and YFSETQ. The CDR3 runs to 15 residues. The CDR3 region is CASSFGTSDPYEQYF. CDR3 coding DNA: TGCGCCAGCAGCTTCGGGACTAGCGATCCCTACGAGCAGTACTTC.

The CDR3 nucleotides are TGTGCCTGGAGCGGTACGGGGTGGGGTCCTAGCACAGATACGCAGTATTTT. Translated, it gives CAWSGTGWGPSTDTQYF. This chain connects TRBV30 to TRBJ2-3; D perhaps matches TRBD2 (5 bases). V was shortened by 3 bases and J by 0 bases, with 19 bases between the two germline ends. The CDR3 is made up of 17 amino acids. Per the germline V gene, CDR1 is GTSNPN and CDR2 is SVGIG (reference sequence).

The chain recombines TRBV5-1 with TRBJ1-5; TRBD1 aligns across 8 bases. CDR1 is SGHRS and CDR2 is YFSETQ in the germline V gene. This CDR3 has 14 amino acids. The junction had 4 bases not matched to a gene; V was cut back by 4 bases and J by 4 bases. Here the CDR3 reads CASSPDRVNQPQHF. DNA for the CDR3: TGCGCCAGCAGCCCGGACAGGGTGAATCAGCCCCAGCATTTT.

This clone came up a few times. Other nucleotide sequences from this sample produce the same CDR3. V usage is TRBV29-1 and J usage is TRBJ2-7; 7 bases map to TRBD2. Germline loops: CDR1 SQVTM, CDR2 ANQGSEA. CDR3 length: 13 residues. Unmatched junction bases numbered 9, after V lost 7 bases and J lost 3 bases. The CDR3 nucleotides are TGCAGCGCCTCAGCGGGACGAAGCTACGAGCAGTACTTC. This encodes CSASAGRSYEQYF.

In nucleotides, the CDR3 is TGTGCCAGCAGCTTGGCCCAGGGGGCAGATACGCAGTATTTT. This gives the protein CASSLAQGADTQYF. The chain employs TRBV5-4 and TRBJ2-3; the match to TRBD1 covers 7 bases. Germline trimming cut 0 bases from V and 4 bases from J; bases unmatched to any gene: 2. The CDR3 runs to 14 residues. Looked up from germline, CDR1 is SGHNT and CDR2 is YYREEE (reference sequence).

There are a few counts of this clone. J is TRBJ2-1 and V is TRBV5-1, with 9 positions matching TRBD2. The CDR3 runs to 16 residues. After removal of 4 bases from V and 3 bases from J, the junction contained 8 bases not matched to a gene. Germline CDR1 reads SGHRS; CDR2 reads YFSETQ. The CDR3 spells CASSLPIAGDYNEQFF. The CDR3 DNA sequence: TGCGCCAGCAGCCTACCGATAGCGGGAGACTACAATGAGCAGTTCTTC.

The V call is TRBV9, the J call TRBJ2-5; 7 bases align to TRBD2. The CDR3 covers 15 residues. The germline gives CDR1 SGDLS, CDR2 YYNGEE. V lost 4 bases and J lost 5; bases outside the gene matches: 11. Here the CDR3 reads CASSPGTTERETQYF. Written as DNA, the CDR3 is TGTGCCAGCAGCCCTGGGACTACAGAAAGGGAGACCCAGTACTTC.

The V and J genes are TRBV7-3 and TRBJ2-5, with a possible D match to TRBD1 (6 bases). V lost 3 bases and J lost 2, with 10 bases in between. The CDR3 has 14 residues. The germline V gene has CDR1 SGHTA and CDR2 FQGTGA. The CDR3 reads CASSFRGGQETQYF. CDR3 nucleotides: TGTGCCAGCAGCTTCAGGGGTGGGCAAGAGACCCAGTACTTC.

In this sample, this clone turned up a few times. The genes are TRBV18 and TRBJ2-1; 10 positions agree with TRBD1. The CDR3 spans 17 residues. Germline assignment: CDR1 KGHSH and CDR2 LQKENI. V was pared by 4 bases and J by 2 bases, with 8 bases of the junction left unmatched. The CDR3 loop reads CASSLAAGTGAYNEQFF. The CDR3 DNA reads TGTGCCAGCTCACTCGCAGCCGGGACAGGGGCCTACAATGAGCAGTTCTTC.

CDR3 protein: CASRDTSGTINNEQFF. The DNA for the CDR3 is TGTGCCAGCAGGGACACCTCCGGGACTATAAACAATGAGCAGTTCTTC. V is TRBV2 and J is TRBJ2-1; 7 nucleotides align to TRBD2. Trimming took 6 bases from V and 5 from J; bases not matched to a gene: 13. Germline assignment: CDR1 SNHLY and CDR2 FYNNEI. CDR3 size: 16 residues.

The chain uses TRBV4-3 and TRBJ2-2; the D gene could be TRBD1 or TRBD2 (5 bases each). V shed 2 bases and J shed 0 bases, with 13 bases lying between them. There are 17 residues in the CDR3. Germline loops: CDR1 LGHNA, CDR2 YSLEER. Here the CDR3 reads CASSQRPGTANTGELFF. The CDR3 DNA sequence: TGCGCCAGCAGCCAACGTCCCGGGACGGCGAACACCGGGGAGCTGTTTTTT.

This clone came up a few times. The chain couples TRBV28 to TRBJ2-1; tentative D call: TRBD2 (6 bases). The V end was cut by 3 bases, the J end by 9 bases, with 21 bases between. The CDR3 runs to 16 residues. Germline CDR1 and CDR2: MDHEN and SYDVKM. CDR3 nucleotide sequence: TGTGCCAGCAGTTTGGGCGGGTCGGGGAGGTATGGTGAGCAGTTCTTC. This gives the protein CASSLGGSGRYGEQFF.

The chain employs TRBV30 and TRBJ2-2; D call uncertain. Germline V gene sequence: CDR1 GTSNPN, CDR2 SVGIG (reference sequence). Trimming pared 0 bases from V and 3 bases from J, leaving 11 bases between. This CDR3 is 15 amino acids long. The DNA of the CDR3 is TGTGCCTGGAGTGTACGGGCAGGTTACACCGGGGAGCTGTTTTTT. Protein: CAWSVRAGYTGELFF.

The sample holds a few counts of this clone. This chain connects TRBV7-9 to TRBJ2-1; 12 bases line up with TRBD2. With V trimmed by 6 bases and J by 6 bases, 15 bases remained unmatched. Germline CDR1 reads SEHNR; CDR2 reads FQNEAQ (reference sequence). This CDR3 region has 18 residues. CDR3 nucleotide sequence: TGTGCCAGCAGACCGCCGGGACCGGCTAGCGGGGGGGCCAATGAGCAGTTCTTC. It yields the protein CASRPPGPASGGANEQFF.

This clone was detected only a few times. This chain links TRBV30 with TRBJ2-3, with D unresolved. CDR3 length equals 13 residues. The V end was cut by 1 base, the J end by 2 bases, with 7 bases between. The germline V gene has CDR1 GTSNPN and CDR2 SVGIG (reference sequence). CDR3 nucleotide sequence: TGTGCCTGGAGTGGGGGTTTCACAGATACGCAGTATTTT. This codes for CAWSGGFTDTQYF.

This clone has only a few counts. The chain links TRBV11-2 to TRBJ2-7; D might be TRBD2 (5 bases). The CDR3 is 16 amino acids. The V gene lost 6 bases and the J gene lost 0 bases, with 18 bases spanning the gap. Germline loops: CDR1 SGHAT, CDR2 FQNNGV. The CDR3 DNA is TGTGCCAGCAGTCCCCTTTTGCGGGTTTTCTCCTACGAGCAGTACTTC. Translation gives CASSPLLRVFSYEQYF. The complete variable domain, with remaining parts taken from reference TRBV11-2 and TRBJ2-7, reads EAGVAQSPRYKIIEKRQSVAFWCNPISGHATLYWYQQILGQGPKLLIQFQNNGVVDDSQLPKDRFSAERLKGVDSTLKIQPAKLEDSAVYLCASSPLLRVFSYEQYFGPGTRLTVT.